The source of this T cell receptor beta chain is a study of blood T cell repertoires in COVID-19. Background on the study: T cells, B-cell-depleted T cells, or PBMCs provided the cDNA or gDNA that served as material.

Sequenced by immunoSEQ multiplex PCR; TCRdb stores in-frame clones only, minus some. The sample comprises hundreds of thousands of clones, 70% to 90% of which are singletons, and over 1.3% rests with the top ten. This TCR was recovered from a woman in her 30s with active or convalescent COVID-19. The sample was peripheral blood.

The CDR3 loop is CASSLGQGPNYGYTF. Here the CDR3 DNA reads TGTGCCAGCAGCCTCGGACAGGGACCTAACTATGGCTACACCTTC. J is TRBJ1-2 and V is TRBV7-9, with TRBD1 identical over 8 bases. The CDR3 is made up of 15 amino acids. Germline trimming cut 5 bases from V and 0 bases from J; bases unmatched to any gene: 5. Germline lookup yields CDR1 SEHNR and CDR2 FQNEAQ (reference sequence).